What follows is one T cell receptor (beta chain) and its context. Its matching antigen is unknown. The data belong to a study of T cell repertoires in cytomegalovirus infection. About the study: It can be stated that public TCR beta signatures indicated CMV infection as well as a matching HLA type.

The CDR3 spans 16 residues. With V trimmed by 5 bases and J by 2 bases, 11 bases remained unmatched. CDR1 is MNHNY, CDR2 SVGAGI, per germline (reference sequence). Each CDR3 protein gets one entry after TCRdb re-called the reads with MiXCR. The sample shows about 310,000 distinct CDR3 sequences, about 9.1% of them seen only once. Notes on the study in general: Cumulative frequency (of public TCR beta family members) identified carriers of CMV plus the relevant HLA. There were HLA-C-restricted CMV-specific TCR beta clonotypes dominating the ex vivo response.

V gene TRBV6-6 combines with J gene TRBJ1-1, with 7 bases lining up with TRBD1. This receptor was taken from a human donor in good health (CMV status not recorded). Some clones in this sample may be carry-over from other donors' samples. Sample: PBMCs. DNA for the CDR3: TGTGCCAGCAGTCAAACCCAGGGACAGAAAAACACTGAAGCTTTCTTT. It yields the protein CASSQTQGQKNTEAFF.